Each of the 11 T cell receptor beta chains below was sequenced from the same sample in a study of tumor-infiltrating lymphocytes in primary liver carcinoma. TCR beta cDNA came from around 0.5 ug total RNA, primed with a constant-region primer. Three-round nested multiplex PCR performed with slightly modified ARM-PCR produced the TCR beta libraries. Researchers ran the first two PCR rounds for roughly 10 cycles each with TRBV1-TRBV30 forward primers and a C-beta reverse primer. Each CDR3 protein is one row after TCRdb ran MiXCR on the multiplex PCR reads. This table holds approximately 60,000 distinct CDR3 sequences, less than 85% found once. DNA and RNA were both co-extracted from about 19-30 mg of bulk tissue that had not been sorted. The sequencing input was liver tumor tissue from sampling region 2. Subset described: tumor region T2, inferior pole. The receptors originated from a man aged 35-49 years with primary liver carcinoma and hepatitis B virus infection.

This clonotype was recorded at least ten times. The V call is TRBV5-6, the J call TRBJ2-7; D remains ambiguous. This CDR3 is built from 15 residues. Deletions cut 1 base from V and 2 bases from J, with 13 bases between. Per the germline V gene, CDR1 is SGHDT and CDR2 is YYEEEE. The CDR3 is CASSLYPMGTYEQYF. The CDR3 DNA reads as TGTGCCAGCAGCTTGTACCCTATGGGAACCTACGAGCAGTACTTC.

The rearrangement links TRBV29-1 to TRBJ2-2; 9 nucleotides agree with TRBD2. The CDR3 is 15 amino acids. From germline, CDR1 is SQVTM and CDR2 ANQGSEA. The V and J ends lost 7 bases and 5 bases, in that order; junction bases with no gene match: 11. The CDR3 reads CSAVLVAGVTGELFF. In DNA, the CDR3 is TGCAGCGCTGTGTTGGTAGCGGGAGTGACCGGGGAGCTGTTTTTT.

Points on this clonotype: As the CDR3 is not closed by the conserved phenylalanine or tryptophan, this likely results from a read error. The V gene is TRBV6-2 or TRBV6-3, the J gene TRBJ1-1; no clear D. The CDR3 is 14 residues long. Germline CDR1 is MNHEY and CDR2 is SVGEGT. Here the CDR3 DNA reads TGTGCCAGCAATTACTGGTTGGGCTCCACTGAAGCTTTCTGT. Encoded protein: CASNYWLGSTEAFC.

To note about this clonotype: A much more abundant neighbour one base away suggests this may be a read error. In this CDR3 the conserved last residue, phenylalanine or tryptophan, is missing, so a read error is likely. V usage is TRBV11-3 and J usage is TRBJ2-3, with TRBD2 as a possible D gene (6 bases). Germline CDR1 reads SGHNT; CDR2 reads YENEEA. This CDR3 has 15 residues. The ends were cut back, 5 bases at V and 1 base at J, with 13 bases in the middle. For the CDR3, the DNA is TGTGCCAGCAGCCCTGGGGGAGGTGGCACAGATACGCAGTATCTT. It codes for CASSPGGGGTDTQYL.

This clonotype came up many times. A read error is possible here, since a much larger clone lies one base away. V is TRBV6-2 or TRBV6-3 and J is TRBJ2-7; D is ambiguous. The germline V gene has CDR1 MNHEY and CDR2 SVGEGT. This CDR3 contains 12 residues. DNA of the CDR3: TGTGCCAGCAGTTACTCCGCCTACGGGCAGTACTTC. Its protein is CASSYSAYGQYF.

Of note for this clonotype: A much larger clone is a single base away; this may be a read error. The chain recombines TRBV5-1 with TRBJ1-4; 9 nucleotides align to TRBD1. The V gene end was trimmed by 9 bases and the J gene end by 3 bases; junction bases not matched to a gene: 9. Germline lookup yields CDR1 SGHRS and CDR2 YFSETQ. CDR3 length: 15 amino acids. This chain's CDR3 is CAIRYGQGSNEKLFF. The CDR3, as DNA: TGCGCCATCAGATATGGACAGGGGTCTAATGAAAAACTGTTTTTT. The whole variable domain, remainder taken from reference TRBV5-1 and TRBJ1-4, is KAGVTQTPRYLIKTRGQQVTLSCSPISGHRSVSWYQQTPGQGLQFLFEYFSETQRNKGNFPGRFSGRQFSNSRSEMNVSTLELGDSALYLCAIRYGQGSNEKLFFGSGTQLSVL.

This clonotype was seen many times. V usage is TRBV7-9 and J usage is TRBJ2-3; 7 bases align to TRBD1. The CDR3 spans 14 residues. Germline V gene lookup returns CDR1 SEHNR and CDR2 FQNEAQ (reference sequence). V lost 5 bases and J lost 4; bases outside the gene matches: 6. The chain's CDR3 is CASSKDRASDTQYF. CDR3 nucleotides: TGTGCCAGCAGCAAAGACAGGGCTTCAGATACGCAGTATTTT. The complete variable domain, with remaining parts taken from reference TRBV7-9 and TRBJ2-3, reads DTGVSQNPRHKITKRGQNVTFRCDPISEHNRLYWYRQTLGQGPEFLTYFQNEAQLEKSRLLSDRFSAERPKGSFSTLEIQRTEQGDSAMYLCASSKDRASDTQYFGPGTRLTVL.

Turning to this clonotype: One end of the junction does not line up with germline, which may come from a read error. The chain uses TRBV4-1 and TRBJ1-2; no definite D call. The CDR3 contains 15 residues. Germline assignment: CDR1 MGHRA and CDR2 YSYEKL. The CDR3 spells CASNQEGRLNYGCTF. The CDR3 DNA follows: TGCGCCAGCAACCAAGAAGGCCGTCTTAACTATGGCTGCACCTTC.

V and J are TRBV29-1 and TRBJ2-2; TRBD2 matches 13 bases. The CDR3 has 15 amino acids. The germline gives CDR1 SQVTM, CDR2 ANQGSEA. Losses at the gene ends were 8 bases for V and 0 bases for J; bases not matched to a gene: 3. The DNA of the CDR3 is TGCAGCTTTGGGACTAGCGGGGCGAACACCGGGGAGCTGTTTTTT. It yields the protein CSFGTSGANTGELFF.

In regard to this clonotype: One end of the junction varies from germline; a read error may be responsible. The chain recombines TRBV6-1 with TRBJ2-1, with D perhaps TRBD1 (7 bases). Germline V gene sequence: CDR1 MNHNS, CDR2 SASEGT. The CDR3 length is 15 residues. CDR3 DNA: TGTGCCAGCAGAGTCGGGGCAGGGGGGTTCAATGAGCAGTTCTTT. The encoded protein is CASRVGAGGFNEQFF.

On this clonotype itself: At one boundary the junction diverges from the germline segment, which might be a read error. The CDR3: CASNPGLTGTDAQYF. DNA for the CDR3: TGTGCCAGCAACCCAGGACTAACGGGAACAGATGCGCAGTATTTT. The chain is built from TRBV6-5 and TRBJ2-3, with D possibly being TRBD2 (6 bases). CDR1 and CDR2 from the germline V gene are MNHEY and SVGAGI. The CDR3 loop spans 15 amino acids.